This section outlines one T cell receptor beta chain sequence together with its context. The specificity of this receptor is unknown. No qualities accompany the bases; no much larger clone lies one base away. In light of the paper, this sample's treatment or condition label describes: high-dose cyclophosphamide on days +3 and +4 as single-agent GVHD prophylaxis. For conditioning, the PTCy patients got busulfan and fludarabine, then a related or unrelated marrow graft, followed by cyclophosphamide on days +3 and +4. The PTCy-treated patients were enrolled in a prospective multi-institutional clinical trial. Mononuclear cells from peripheral blood and bone marrow were separated by Ficoll-Hypaque density centrifugation and then cryopreserved. This record belongs to a study of T cells after posttransplantation cyclophosphamide (dated by TCRdb to about 2016). With respect to the entire study: The study tracked T cell repertoire reconstitution by TRB sequencing after myeloablative bone marrow transplantation using posttransplantation cyclophosphamide as GVHD prophylaxis. Antigen receptor sequencing covered samples from approximately 38 PTCy-treated patients and 16 of their related bone marrow donors. Blood from all 30 or so PTCy patients with 1-year posttransplant specimens was subjected to TRB sequencing. In 3 patients, TRB sequencing was also performed on up to about 3 more blood samples taken 2 to 5.2 years after transplant, and in several patients, pretransplant blood was also TRB-sequenced. Because TRA and TRB clonality were tightly correlated in nine or ten samples, subsequent TCR analyses were focused on TRB only. Public TRB sequences were searched against a database of over 3,000 sequences associated with responses to pathogens, tumor antigens, self-antigens and alloantigens.

Sequences MNHEY (CDR1) and SMNVEV (CDR2) are obtained from the germline V gene (reference sequence). From cysteine to phenylalanine, the CDR3 is 18 amino acids long. Kept here is only the CDR3 DNA, which spans 54 bases and is read in frame from base 1. V was cut back by 3 bases and J by 8 bases, leaving a gap of 26 bases between them. On the study overall, not on this receptor specifically: The TRB repertoires of T cells infiltrating skin or the GI tract showed only limited overlap with the TRB repertoires found in blood. Across fewer than 50 patients, recipient CMV seropositivity and CMV reactivation were highly associated with TRB clonality; PTCy diversity was similar to CNI/methotrexate controls. Donor-recipient similarity was low at 1-2 months but increased during the first year, and donor CD8+ memory clones often dominated later blood repertoires.

Genomic DNA was used for TRB sequencing, which was performed with the immunoSEQ assay at survey resolution or with the hsTCRB kit. The paper's processing steps were these. The immunoSEQ software was used for initial read processing, and the LymphoSeq R package was used for repertoire analyses. Clonality was computed as 1 minus normalized Shannon entropy; Gini coefficient was also calculated for each TRB dataset. To infer phenotypes in unsorted samples, TRB sequences from sorted subsets of the recipient or donor were mapped onto unsorted samples from the same recipient. As stored in TCRdb, this immuneACCESS dataset retains in-frame rearrangements with V and J assigned. A fraction of the clones does not appear; measured against another copy, unresolved V genes explain less than half of the discrepancy, and the remainder lacks a known reason. The V and J calls and clone size come from that table; D and trimming were worked out from the DNA. With 23,000 or so clones recorded, this sample contains no clone counted only once. Jointly, the top ten make up around 1.9% of the sample.

The TCR comes from a male patient in his late teens or twenties who received an allogeneic stem cell transplant from a related donor, was CMV-positive, and had no GVHD. Some T cells may originate with the graft donor following a transplant. This sample comprised PBMCs, obtained after allogeneic stem cell transplant with posttransplant cyclophosphamide. The receptor chain draws on TRBV27 and TRBJ2-1; possibly the D gene is TRBD2, per 5 matching bases. The CDR3 corresponds to CASSFSRGIKGPRDEQFF. The nucleotides are TGTGCCAGCAGTTTTTCCCGAGGAATTAAAGGGCCGAGGGATGAGCAGTTCTTC.